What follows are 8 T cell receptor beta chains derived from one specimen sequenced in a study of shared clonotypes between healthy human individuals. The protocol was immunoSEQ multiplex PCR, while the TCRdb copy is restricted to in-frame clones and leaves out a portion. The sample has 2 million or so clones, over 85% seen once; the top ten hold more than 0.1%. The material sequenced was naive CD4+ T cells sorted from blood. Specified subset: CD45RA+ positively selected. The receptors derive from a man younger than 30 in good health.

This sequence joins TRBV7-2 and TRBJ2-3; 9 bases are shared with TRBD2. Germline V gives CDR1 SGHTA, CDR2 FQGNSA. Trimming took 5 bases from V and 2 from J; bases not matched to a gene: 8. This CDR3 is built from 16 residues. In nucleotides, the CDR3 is TGTGCCAGCAGCCCTACCGGGACTAGCAACACAGATACGCAGTATTTT. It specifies CASSPTGTSNTDTQYF.

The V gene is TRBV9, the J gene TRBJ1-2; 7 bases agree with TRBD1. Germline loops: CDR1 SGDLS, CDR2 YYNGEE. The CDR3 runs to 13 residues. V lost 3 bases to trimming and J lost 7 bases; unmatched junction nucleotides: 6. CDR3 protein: CASSEEGAAGYTF. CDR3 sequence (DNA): TGTGCCAGCAGCGAAGAGGGGGCCGCTGGCTACACCTTC. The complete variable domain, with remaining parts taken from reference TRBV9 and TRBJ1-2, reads DSGVTQTPKHLITATGQRVTLRCSPRSGDLSVYWYQQSLDQGLQFLIQYYNGEERAKGNILERFSAQQFPDLHSELNLSSLELGDSALYFCASSEEGAAGYTFGSGTRLTVV.

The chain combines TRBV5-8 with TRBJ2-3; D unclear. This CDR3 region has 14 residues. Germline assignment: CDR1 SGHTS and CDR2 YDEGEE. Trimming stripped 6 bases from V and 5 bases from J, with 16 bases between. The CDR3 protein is CASTLMATIDTQYF. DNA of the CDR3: TGTGCCAGCACCCTAATGGCCACCATAGATACGCAGTATTTT.

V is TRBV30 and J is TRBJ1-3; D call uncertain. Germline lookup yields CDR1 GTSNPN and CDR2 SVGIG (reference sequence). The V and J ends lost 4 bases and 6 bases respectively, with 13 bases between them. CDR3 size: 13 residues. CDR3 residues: CAWTTDKANTIYF. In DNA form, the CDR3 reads TGTGCCTGGACCACCGACAAAGCAAACACCATATATTTT.

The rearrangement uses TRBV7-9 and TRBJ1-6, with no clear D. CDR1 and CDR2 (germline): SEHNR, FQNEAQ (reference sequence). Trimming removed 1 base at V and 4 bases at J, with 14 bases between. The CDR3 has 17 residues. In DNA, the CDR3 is TGTGCCAGCAGCTTAGTTTCGCCGACCTATTATAATTCACCCCTCCACTTT. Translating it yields CASSLVSPTYYNSPLHF.

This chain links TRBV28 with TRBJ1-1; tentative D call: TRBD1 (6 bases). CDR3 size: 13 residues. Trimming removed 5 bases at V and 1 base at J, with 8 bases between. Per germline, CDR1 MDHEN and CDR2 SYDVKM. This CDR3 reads CASSEDRNTEAFF. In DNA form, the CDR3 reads TGTGCCAGCAGTGAGGACAGGAACACTGAAGCTTTCTTT.

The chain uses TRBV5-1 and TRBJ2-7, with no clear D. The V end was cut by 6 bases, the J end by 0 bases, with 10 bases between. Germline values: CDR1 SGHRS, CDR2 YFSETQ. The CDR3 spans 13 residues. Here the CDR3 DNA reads TGCGCCAGCAAGGAAGGGTACTCCTACGAGCAGTACTTC. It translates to CASKEGYSYEQYF. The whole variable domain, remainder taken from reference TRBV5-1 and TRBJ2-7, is KAGVTQTPRYLIKTRGQQVTLSCSPISGHRSVSWYQQTPGQGLQFLFEYFSETQRNKGNFPGRFSGRQFSNSRSEMNVSTLELGDSALYLCASKEGYSYEQYFGPGTRLTVT.

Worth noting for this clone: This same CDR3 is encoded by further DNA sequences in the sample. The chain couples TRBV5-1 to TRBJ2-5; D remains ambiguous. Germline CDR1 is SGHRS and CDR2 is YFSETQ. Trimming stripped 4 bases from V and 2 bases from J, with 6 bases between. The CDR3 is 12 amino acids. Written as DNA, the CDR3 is TGCGCCAGCAGCGAAGTGCAAGAGACCCAGTACTTC. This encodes CASSEVQETQYF.